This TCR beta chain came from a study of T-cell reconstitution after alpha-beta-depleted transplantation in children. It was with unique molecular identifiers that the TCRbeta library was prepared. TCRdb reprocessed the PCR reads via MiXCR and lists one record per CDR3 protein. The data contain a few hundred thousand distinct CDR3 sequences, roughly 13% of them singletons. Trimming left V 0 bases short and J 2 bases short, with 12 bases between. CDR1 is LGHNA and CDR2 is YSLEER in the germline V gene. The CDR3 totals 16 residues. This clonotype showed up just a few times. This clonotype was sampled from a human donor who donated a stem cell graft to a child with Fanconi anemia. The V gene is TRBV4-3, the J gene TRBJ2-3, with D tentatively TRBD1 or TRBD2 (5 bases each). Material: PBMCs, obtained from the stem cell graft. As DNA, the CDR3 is TGCGCCAGCAGCCAAGAGGGACCCCCTTACACAGATACGCAGTATTTT. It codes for CASSQEGPPYTDTQYF.